The 14 T cell receptor beta chains given below trace back to one sample, sequenced in a study of cytomegalovirus exposure and HLA in healthy donors. Use of 60 Vbeta and 13 Jbeta primers characterized the PCR. TCRdb's table, derived via immunoSEQ multiplex PCR, lists solely in-frame clones and lacks some. Here the sample spans approximately 190,000 clones, about 80% being singletons. The source material was PBMCs. The receptors stem from a man aged 35-49 years in good health and CMV-seropositive.

The V call is TRBV13, the J call TRBJ1-5; D is possibly TRBD1 (6 bases). V was shortened by 0 bases and J by 9 bases, with 15 bases between the two germline ends. Germline CDR1 PRHDT, CDR2 FYEKMQ (reference sequence). CDR3 size: 15 residues. The CDR3 DNA follows: TGTGCCAGCAGCTTAGGCGACAGGCCTGGGGGGCCCCAGCATTTT. Its translation: CASSLGDRPGGPQHF.

The chain joins TRBV29-1 to TRBJ1-1; D is possibly TRBD1 (6 bases). The V and J ends lost 4 bases and 5 bases respectively, with 38 bases between them. The CDR3 length is 21 residues. Germline assignment: CDR1 SQVTM and CDR2 ANQGSEA. CDR3 nucleotide sequence: TGCAGCGTTGTGCGGGGGAGGGGGGAGAGTGGATGTTTAGTCTCGGGAACTGAAGCTTTCTTT. Encoded protein: CSVVRGRGESGCLVSGTEAFF.

This clone appeared a single time. This rearrangement joins TRBV5-1 to TRBJ2-7, with 9 bases aligning to TRBD1. The CDR3 covers 15 residues. Losses at the gene ends were 2 bases for V and 3 bases for J; bases not matched to a gene: 6. The germline V gene encodes CDR1 SGHRS and CDR2 YFSETQ. CDR3 amino acids: CASSFWTGVNYEQYF. DNA for the CDR3: TGCGCCAGCAGCTTCTGGACAGGGGTCAACTACGAGCAGTACTTC.

The CDR3 DNA sequence: TGTGCCAGCAGTTTAATCCCCCCGACAGATTACTTATATGGCTACACCTTC. The encoded protein is CASSLIPPTDYLYGYTF. This chain links TRBV27 with TRBJ1-2; D is perhaps TRBD1 (5 bases). Germline V lookup: CDR1 MNHEY, CDR2 SMNVEV (reference sequence). This CDR3 contains 17 residues. V was cut by 2 bases and J by 5 bases, with 21 bases left in between.

The rearrangement joins TRBV7-8 to TRBJ2-7; TRBD2 might be the D (7 bases). CDR1 and CDR2 from the germline V gene are SGHVS and FQNEAQ. The CDR3 contains 16 residues. V was shortened by 1 base and J by 1 base, with 14 bases between the two germline ends. The CDR3 DNA reads TGTGCCAGCAGCTTAGGGGGGGGGCGCGTATCCTACGAGCAGTACTTC. Its translation is CASSLGGGRVSYEQYF.

The chain recombines TRBV19 with TRBJ1-2; D is unclear. Between the trimmed V and J ends, which lost 3 bases and 7 bases, there was a span of 15 bases. From germline, CDR1 is LNHDA and CDR2 SQIVND (reference sequence). This CDR3 spans 14 amino acids. CDR3 bases: TGTGCCAGTAGTATTACGAGGCAGTCCGGTGGCTACACCTTC. It is translated as CASSITRQSGGYTF.

This chain joins TRBV11-2 and TRBJ2-1; 9 bases match TRBD1. Germline values: CDR1 SGHAT, CDR2 FQNNGV. The CDR3 is 16 amino acids. Trimming took 5 bases from V and 6 from J; bases not matched to a gene: 11. CDR3 DNA: TGTGCCAGCAGCAAGAGGGGACAGGGACCGTCCAATGAGCAGTTCTTC. Its translation is CASSKRGQGPSNEQFF.

The chain joins TRBV4-2 to TRBJ2-7; D possibly corresponds to TRBD2 (5 bases). The CDR3 totals 16 residues. Looked up from germline, CDR1 is LGHNA and CDR2 is YNFKEQ. Deletions cut 1 base from V and 1 base from J, with 14 bases between. This CDR3 reads CASSQGQAGVSYEQYF. For the CDR3, the DNA is TGTGCCAGCAGCCAAGGCCAGGCCGGGGTGTCCTACGAGCAGTACTTC.

This sequence joins TRBV11-2 and TRBJ1-4, with D possibly matching TRBD1 (6 bases). This CDR3 has 14 amino acids. Germline CDR1 SGHAT, CDR2 FQNNGV. The V gene lost 5 bases and the J gene lost 8 bases, with 15 bases spanning the gap. The DNA of the CDR3 is TGTGCCAGCAGCCCGCACATAAGGGGGGAAAAACTGTTTTTT. Protein: CASSPHIRGEKLFF.

This clone was detected once. The chain is built from TRBV27 and TRBJ1-2; possibly TRBD1 for D (5 bases). From germline, CDR1 is MNHEY and CDR2 SMNVEV (reference sequence). V was shortened by 5 bases and J by 3 bases, with 19 bases between the two germline ends. This CDR3 spans 16 amino acids. CDR3 DNA: TGTGCCAGCAGTCCACCCCTGGAGACAGATTACTATGGCTACACCTTC. Translating it yields CASSPPLETDYYGYTF.

The chain combines TRBV7-9 with TRBJ1-1; D uncertain. The CDR3 totals 13 residues. From germline, CDR1 is SEHNR and CDR2 FQNEAQ (reference sequence). Trimming removed 5 bases from V and 10 bases from J, with 17 bases in between. CDR3 sequence: CASSPDPSRAAFF. CDR3 coding DNA: TGTGCCAGCAGCCCCGATCCCTCCCGCGCAGCTTTCTTT. The full variable domain, with the rest looked up from reference TRBV7-9 and TRBJ1-1, is DTGVSQNPRHKITKRGQNVTFRCDPISEHNRLYWYRQTLGQGPEFLTYFQNEAQLEKSRLLSDRFSAERPKGSFSTLEIQRTEQGDSAMYLCASSPDPSRAAFFGQGTRLTVV.

J is TRBJ2-7 and V is TRBV4-3; D perhaps matches TRBD2 (5 bases). Germline V gene sequence: CDR1 LGHNA, CDR2 YSLEER. V was trimmed by 0 bases and J by 1 base, leaving 10 bases between them. The CDR3 spans 15 residues. This CDR3 reads CASSQDRGPSYEQYF. The CDR3 region has the DNA TGCGCCAGCAGCCAAGATCGAGGGCCATCCTACGAGCAGTACTTC.

The DNA of the CDR3 is TGTGCCAGCAGCACCTGGACACTTGGAAACACCATATATTTT. Amino acids: CASSTWTLGNTIYF. V usage is TRBV13 and J usage is TRBJ1-3, with a possible D match to TRBD1 (5 bases). The V end lost 5 bases, the J end lost 3 bases, and 11 bases lay between the germline ends. Germline loops: CDR1 PRHDT, CDR2 FYEKMQ (reference sequence). The CDR3 has 14 residues.

The CDR3 loop is CASSRGQGPSGYTF. The CDR3 DNA follows: TGTGCCAGCAGCCGAGGACAGGGGCCTTCCGGCTACACCTTC. The J gene is TRBJ1-2, the V gene TRBV7-2; 9 positions agree with TRBD1. The germline CDR1 and CDR2 sequences are SGHTA and FQGNSA. The V segment lost 5 bases and the J segment 8 bases; nucleotides outside the gene matches: 9. The CDR3 loop spans 14 amino acids.